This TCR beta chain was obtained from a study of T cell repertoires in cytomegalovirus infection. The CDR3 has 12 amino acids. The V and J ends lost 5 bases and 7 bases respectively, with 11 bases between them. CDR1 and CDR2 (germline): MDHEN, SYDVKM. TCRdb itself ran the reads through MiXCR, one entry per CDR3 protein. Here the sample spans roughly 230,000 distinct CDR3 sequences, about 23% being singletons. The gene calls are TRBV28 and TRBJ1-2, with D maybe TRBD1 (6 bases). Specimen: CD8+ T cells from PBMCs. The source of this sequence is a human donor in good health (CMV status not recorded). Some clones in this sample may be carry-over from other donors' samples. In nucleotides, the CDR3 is TGTGCCAGCAGTCAGGGGTTGGGTGGCTACACCTTC. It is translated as CASSQGLGGYTF.